The rows below give T cell receptor beta chains drawn from one sample of a study of blood T cells in healthy people across ages. From the 5' RACE reads, TCRdb called clonotypes with MiXCR, one entry per CDR3 protein. The table shows about 1 million distinct CDR3 sequences, with approximately 26% occurring only once. Separately, the same data were catalogued under a study of T cells of mothers and their children.

The sequenced sample consisted of blood. The source is a girl aged 2-15 years in good health. Both conserved end residues are part of each CDR3. D genes are given only for firm matches. Only some rows state a clone size, as once, few, many or a class for expanded clones.

>TRBJ1-1|NA|few|TRBV9
CASSPGGGMNTEAFF
TGTGCCAGCAGCCCGGGGGGGGGGATGAACACTGAAGCTTTCTTT
>TRBJ2-5|NA|few|TRBV6-1
CASSSSVMNRETQYF
TGTGCCAGCAGTAGTAGCGTGATGAATAGAGAGACCCAGTACTTC
>TRBJ2-7|NA|once|TRBV5-1
CASRPESTYEQYF
TGCGCCAGCAGGCCTGAGAGTACCTACGAGCAGTACTTC
>TRBJ2-1|TRBD2|few|TRBV7-2
CASSFTSGAYNEQFF
TGTGCCAGCAGCTTCACTAGCGGGGCATACAATGAGCAGTTCTTC
>TRBJ2-2|TRBD1|few|TRBV14
CASSLRGTGLCTGELFF
TGTGCCAGCAGCCTCCGGGGGACAGGGCTGTGCACCGGGGAGCTGTTTTTT
>TRBJ2-7|NA|NA|TRBV4-2
CASSQDQEGPTYEQYF
TGTGCCAGCAGCCAAGATCAAGAGGGTCCTACCTACGAGCAGTACTTC
>TRBJ2-5|TRBD2|few|TRBV4-3
CASSQDRGLAEVYF
TGCGCCAGCAGCCAAGATAGGGGACTAGCGGAAGTGTACTTC
>TRBJ2-4|NA|NA|TRBV6-6
CASSYSRGDIQYF
TGTGCCAGCAGTTACTCTAGAGGAGACATTCAGTACTTC
>TRBJ1-4|TRBD1|NA|TRBV24-1
CTTSDSQGGNEKLFF
TGTACCACCAGTGATTCCCAGGGGGGGAATGAAAAACTGTTTTTT
>TRBJ1-1|TRBD1|NA|TRBV2
CASRGQGSSGTEAFF
TGTGCCAGCAGGGGACAGGGCTCCTCCGGCACTGAAGCTTTCTTT
>TRBJ2-5|NA|NA|TRBV28
CASSPRGTWQETQYF
TGTGCCAGCAGTCCCCGAGGGACTTGGCAAGAGACCCAGTACTTC
>TRBJ2-2|TRBD1|NA|TRBV29-1
CTGTGYTGELFF
TGTACCGGGACAGGCTACACCGGGGAGCTGTTTTTT
>TRBJ2-1|TRBD2|few|TRBV9
CASSPRGLGYNERFF
TGTGCCAGCAGCCCGCGGGGACTAGGGTACAATGAGCGGTTCTTC
>TRBJ2-1|NA|NA|TRBV4-3
CASSRAQGNEQFF
TGCGCCAGCAGCCGGGCACAGGGCAATGAGCAGTTCTTC
>TRBJ2-7|TRBD2|few|TRBV7-2
CASSSSGLTYEQYF
TGTGCCAGCAGCTCTAGCGGCCTTACCTACGAGCAGTACTTC
>TRBJ1-4|NA|NA|TRBV4-2
CASSPSLSTFTEKLLF
TGTGCCAGCAGCCCCTCTTTATCTACCTTTACTGAAAAACTGCTTTTT
>TRBJ2-1|NA|few|TRBV20-1
CSARGGFEQFF
TGCAGTGCTAGAGGGGGGTTTGAGCAGTTCTTC
>TRBJ2-7|TRBD2|NA|TRBV19
CASSYPGGTYEQYF
TGTGCCAGTAGTTATCCGGGAGGAACCTACGAGCAGTACTTC
>TRBJ2-5|TRBD2|NA|TRBV20-1
CSAGGLAPGQETQYF
TGCAGTGCGGGGGGACTAGCGCCTGGCCAAGAGACCCAGTACTTC
>TRBJ2-1|NA|NA|TRBV9
CASSPGTSSINEQFF
TGTGCCAGCAGCCCCGGGACCAGCAGTATCAATGAGCAGTTCTTC
>TRBJ2-7|NA|NA|TRBV20-1
CSASTGVYEQYF
TGCAGTGCTAGTACGGGGGTGTACGAGCAGTACTTC
>TRBJ2-3|NA|NA|TRBV28
CASSFMTRTDGTDTQYF
TGTGCCAGCAGTTTCATGACCCGGACAGATGGTACAGATACGCAGTATTTT
>TRBJ2-7|TRBD2|few|TRBV12-3/TRBV12-4
CASSLEKREGEQYF
TGTGCCAGCAGTTTAGAGAAGCGGGAGGGCGAGCAGTACTTC
>TRBJ2-5|NA|few|TRBV5-5
CASSLRTVQESQYF
TGTGCCAGCAGCTTAAGGACGGTCCAAGAGTCCCAGTACTTC
>TRBJ1-2|NA|NA|TRBV6-1
CASSEPPGRVYGYTF
TGTGCCAGCAGTGAACCCCCAGGACGGGTTTATGGCTACACCTTC
>TRBJ2-5|NA|NA|TRBV6-2/TRBV6-3
CASSYLRETQYF
TGTGCCAGCAGTTATTTACGTGAGACCCAGTACTTC
>TRBJ2-3|NA|few|TRBV27
CASSLRSSYSTDMQYF
TGTGCCAGCAGTTTAAGAAGCAGTTATAGCACAGATATGCAGTATTTT
>TRBJ2-1|NA|NA|TRBV28
CASSLQRGEQFF
TGTGCCAGCAGTTTACAACGGGGCGAGCAGTTCTTC
>TRBJ2-3|TRBD1|NA|TRBV5-1
CASSICRGPGTDTQYF
TGCGCCAGCAGCATATGCAGGGGGCCCGGCACAGATACGCAGTATTTT
>TRBJ2-1|NA|NA|TRBV29-1
CSVALQLGNEQFF
TGCAGCGTTGCCCTCCAACTCGGAAATGAGCAGTTCTTC
>TRBJ2-7|TRBD1|NA|TRBV7-9
CANSFGTETYEQYF
TGTGCCAACAGCTTTGGGACAGAGACCTACGAGCAGTACTTC
>TRBJ2-5|TRBD2|NA|TRBV12-3/TRBV12-4
CASSQLAGGETQYF
TGTGCCAGCAGTCAGCTAGCGGGGGGAGAGACCCAGTACTTC
>TRBJ1-2|NA|NA|TRBV7-9
CASSSIDRQSGYTF
TGTGCCAGCAGCTCGATAGACAGGCAAAGTGGCTACACCTTC
>TRBJ2-1|TRBD2|few|TRBV20-1
CSARLADIYNEQFF
TGCAGTGCTAGGCTAGCGGATATCTACAATGAGCAGTTCTTC
>TRBJ2-4|NA|NA|TRBV12-3/TRBV12-4
CASRTGESKNIQYF
TGTGCCAGCAGGACCGGGGAGTCCAAAAACATTCAGTACTTC
>TRBJ1-6|NA|few|TRBV25-1
CASSELYSPLHF
TGTGCCAGCAGTGAACTCTATTCACCCCTCCACTTT
>TRBJ2-4|NA|few|TRBV7-2
CASSSQGGMKNIQYF
TGTGCCAGCAGTTCCCAGGGAGGCATGAAAAACATTCAGTACTTC
>TRBJ2-3|TRBD1|once|TRBV5-1
CASSRRTGGNTDTQYF
TGCGCCAGCAGCAGACGGACAGGGGGGAACACAGATACGCAGTACTTT
>TRBJ1-2|NA|NA|TRBV7-9
CASSSSLGERNGYTF
TGTGCCAGCAGCTCAAGCCTGGGGGAACGAAATGGCTACACCTTC
>TRBJ2-5|NA|NA|TRBV4-1
CASSHLWGPETQYF
TGCGCCAGCAGCCATCTGTGGGGGCCGGAGACCCAGTACTTC
>TRBJ2-5|NA|NA|TRBV7-2
CASSLNRDVETQYF
TGTGCCAGCAGCTTAAATAGGGACGTGGAGACCCAGTACTTC
>TRBJ2-3|NA|many|TRBV28
CASSLRLVVSDTQYF
TGTGCCAGCAGTTTAAGACTAGTAGTTTCAGATACGCAGTATTTT
>TRBJ2-5|TRBD2|NA|TRBV6-1
CASGLTWASGGEGETQYF
TGTGCCAGCGGTCTTACCTGGGCGAGCGGGGGGGAAGGAGAGACCCAGTACTTC
>TRBJ1-3|NA|few|TRBV15
CATSRDTYSGNTIYF
TGTGCCACCAGCAGAGACACCTACTCTGGAAACACCATATATTTT